The clone carrying this T cell receptor (beta chain) was observed a single time. The antigen is unknown. Measured with immunoSEQ multiplex PCR; TCRdb has only the in-frame clones, and not every one. The sample carries roughly 120,000 clones, roughly 90% recorded once. The CDR3 length is 20 residues. The germline gives CDR1 LGHNA, CDR2 YNFKEQ. V lost 4 bases to trimming and J lost 2 bases; unmatched junction nucleotides: 17. PCR or immunohistochemistry showed mismatch repair deficiency in every enrolled patient. TCRs were sequenced from a few patients responding to pembrolizumab. The data derive from a study of PD-1 blockade in mismatch repair-deficient tumors. Overall study: Enrolled 2013-2016, patients had progressing, pretreated mismatch repair-deficient cancers of 12 to 13 types. General study results and limits: After pembrolizumab, tumor-resident clones rose rapidly, then generally contracted before radiologic responses.

The V call is TRBV4-2, the J call TRBJ2-3, with 11 nucleotides matching TRBD2. This specimen was peripheral blood, taken approximately 73 weeks after starting pembrolizumab. The source of this sequence is an adult with mismatch repair-deficient cancer. CDR3 loop: CASSRKWTSGLLRYTDTQYF. The DNA of the CDR3 is TGTGCCAGCAGCCGAAAATGGACTAGCGGGTTGTTGAGGTACACAGATACGCAGTATTTT.